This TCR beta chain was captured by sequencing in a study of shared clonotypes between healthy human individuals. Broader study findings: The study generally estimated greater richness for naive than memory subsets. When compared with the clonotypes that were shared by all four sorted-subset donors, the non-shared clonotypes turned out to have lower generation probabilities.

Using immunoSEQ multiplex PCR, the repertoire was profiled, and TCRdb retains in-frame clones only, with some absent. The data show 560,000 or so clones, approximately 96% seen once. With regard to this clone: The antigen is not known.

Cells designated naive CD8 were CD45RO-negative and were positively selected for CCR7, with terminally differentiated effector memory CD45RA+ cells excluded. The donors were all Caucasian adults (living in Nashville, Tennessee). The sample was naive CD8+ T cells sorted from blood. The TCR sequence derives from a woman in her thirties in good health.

This chain's CDR3 is CASSQDVSSYEQYF. Here the CDR3 DNA reads TGTGCCAGCAGCCAGGACGTCAGCTCCTACGAGCAGTACTTC. The V and J genes are TRBV7-9 and TRBJ2-7; D is unresolved. The V and J ends lost 5 bases and 0 bases respectively, with 11 bases between them. CDR3 length equals 14 residues. Germline assignment: CDR1 SEHNR and CDR2 FQNEAQ (reference sequence).